Below are 22 T cell receptor beta chains sequenced from a single sample in a study of CD4 T cells in relation to SARS-CoV-2 and coronaviruses. These TCRs are of unknown antigen specificity. Clones were read by immunoSEQ multiplex PCR, and TCRdb kept only the in-frame ones, dropping some. Among about 37,000 clones, 82% were seen once, and the ten largest hold roughly 4.7%. The sequenced sample was naive CD4+ T cells from PBMCs, cultured in vitro. Subset given: naive CD4+ T cells isolated by negative enrichment. The origin of the receptors is an adult with COVID-19.

The CDR3 DNA sequence: TGTGCCAGCAGCTTCGCGGGAGGGGACGAGCAGTACTTC. Translation: CASSFAGGDEQYF. The chain employs TRBV7-9 and TRBJ2-7; 9 bases line up with TRBD2. V lost 3 bases and J lost 5; bases outside the gene matches: 2. The CDR3 is made up of 13 amino acids. Germline loops: CDR1 SEHNR, CDR2 FQNEAQ (reference sequence).

The chain recombines TRBV7-9 with TRBJ2-7; the match to TRBD2 covers 13 bases. This CDR3 has 16 residues. In germline, CDR1 is SEHNR, CDR2 FQNEAQ (reference sequence). The V segment lost 3 bases and the J segment 5 bases; nucleotides outside the gene matches: 7. The chain's CDR3 is CASSFSPGLAGNEQYF. The CDR3 DNA reads TGTGCCAGCAGCTTCTCACCGGGACTAGCGGGAAACGAGCAGTACTTC.

The gene calls are TRBV18 and TRBJ2-1; TRBD2 aligns across 12 bases. Losses at the gene ends were 3 bases for V and 2 bases for J; bases not matched to a gene: 2. In germline, CDR1 is KGHSH, CDR2 LQKENI. CDR3 size: 16 residues. Here the CDR3 DNA reads TGTGCCAGCTCACCGACTAGCGGGAGAACCTACAATGAGCAGTTCTTC. Protein sequence: CASSPTSGRTYNEQFF.

This clone was picked up one time. The chain carries TRBV14 and TRBJ2-7; D gene uncertain. With 0 bases removed from V and 4 bases from J, the gap between germline ends came to 7 bases. The germline V gene encodes CDR1 SGHDN and CDR2 FVKESK. The CDR3 extends over 13 amino acids. CDR3 loop: CASSQDWFYEQYF. CDR3 DNA sequence: TGTGCCAGCAGCCAAGATTGGTTTTACGAGCAGTACTTC.

This rearrangement joins TRBV11-2 to TRBJ1-2; D gene unclear. Germline lookup yields CDR1 SGHAT and CDR2 FQNNGV. The CDR3 extends over 15 amino acids. Between the trimmed V and J ends, which lost 3 bases and 1 base, there was a span of 12 bases. CDR3 DNA: TGTGCCAGCAGCTTGAATCAAGGATATAACTATGGCTACACCTTC. Translating gives CASSLNQGYNYGYTF. The entire variable domain, with the rest obtained from reference TRBV11-2 and TRBJ1-2, is as follows: EAGVAQSPRYKIIEKRQSVAFWCNPISGHATLYWYQQILGQGPKLLIQFQNNGVVDDSQLPKDRFSAERLKGVDSTLKIQPAKLEDSAVYLCASSLNQGYNYGYTFGSGTRLTVV.

The J gene is TRBJ2-5, the V gene TRBV6-1; D uncertain. The germline CDR1 and CDR2 sequences are MNHNS and SASEGT. V was clipped by 2 bases and J by 2 bases, with 6 bases between them. The length of the CDR3 is 13 residues. CDR3 residues: CASSEYRQETQYF. As DNA, the CDR3 is TGTGCCAGCAGTGAATACAGACAAGAGACCCAGTACTTC.

This clone occurred a few times. The J gene is TRBJ2-7, the V gene TRBV28, with a weak D call TRBD1 (5 bases). The CDR3 is 13 amino acids. The V gene lost 6 bases and the J gene lost 4 bases, with 13 bases spanning the gap. Germline CDR1 and CDR2: MDHEN and SYDVKM. The CDR3 DNA follows: TGTGCCAGCAGCCCCCTGACAGAGTACGAGCAGTACTTC. It encodes CASSPLTEYEQYF.

V is TRBV3-1 (or the pseudogene TRBV3-2) and J is TRBJ2-7; 10 bases match TRBD2. Germline V gene sequence: CDR1 LGHDT, CDR2 YNNKEL (reference sequence). V lost 4 bases to trimming and J lost 1 base; unmatched junction nucleotides: 4. The CDR3 has 15 residues. CDR3 sequence: CASSRGLAESYEQYF. For the CDR3, the DNA is TGTGCCAGCAGCCGAGGACTAGCGGAGTCCTACGAGCAGTACTTC.

The rearrangement joins TRBV6-4 to TRBJ2-2; 11 nucleotides line up with TRBD2. The CDR3 loop spans 15 amino acids. With 5 bases clipped from V and 7 bases from J, the junction kept 6 bases outside the gene matches. CDR1 is MRHNA, CDR2 SNTAGT, per germline. CDR3 residues: CASSSGTSGNGELFF. The CDR3, as DNA: TGTGCCAGCAGTTCCGGGACTAGCGGTAACGGGGAGCTGTTTTTT.

The gene calls are TRBV6-2 or TRBV6-3 and TRBJ2-1; 10 bases line up with TRBD2. Germline lookup yields CDR1 MNHEY and CDR2 SVGEGT. V dropped 2 bases and J dropped 3; count of bases not matched to a gene: 10. CDR3 length equals 18 residues. CDR3 DNA sequence: TGTGCCAGCAGTTACCCGACTAGCGGGTCTGTGGGCTACAATGAGCAGTTCTTC. As protein: CASSYPTSGSVGYNEQFF.

This chain joins TRBV5-4 and TRBJ2-5, with 10 positions matching TRBD1. The length of the CDR3 is 14 residues. The V gene's germline CDR1 is SGHNT and CDR2 YYREEE (reference sequence). Trimming took 4 bases from V and 6 from J; bases not matched to a gene: 6. Here the CDR3 DNA reads TGTGCCAGCAGCGCAGGGACAGGGGACAAGACCCAGTACTTC. Its translation: CASSAGTGDKTQYF.

V and J are TRBV2 and TRBJ2-1, with TRBD2 identical over 14 bases. There are 13 residues in the CDR3. From germline, CDR1 is SNHLY and CDR2 FYNNEI. J was trimmed by 9 bases and V by 9 bases; bases with no gene match: 4. The CDR3 protein is CASGLAGGGEQFF. Written as DNA, the CDR3 is TGTGCCAGTGGACTAGCGGGAGGTGGTGAGCAGTTCTTC.

This clone was found once. This chain links TRBV6-1 with TRBJ2-3; no firm D call. The CDR3 is 15 residues long. The germline gives CDR1 MNHNS, CDR2 SASEGT. V was cut by 0 bases and J by 1 base, with 8 bases left in between. The CDR3 region has the DNA TGTGCCAGCAGTGAAGCGGGTTCTGGCACAGATACGCAGTATTTT. Translation: CASSEAGSGTDTQYF.

Only a few counts were recorded for this clone. The chain is built from TRBV7-9 and TRBJ1-5; D ambiguous. Trimming removed 1 base at V and 8 bases at J, with 6 bases between. The CDR3 contains 12 residues. The germline gives CDR1 SEHNR, CDR2 FQNEAQ (reference sequence). CDR3 sequence: CASSLGSEPQHF. The CDR3 nucleotides read TGTGCCAGCAGCTTAGGTTCTGAGCCCCAGCATTTT.

The rearrangement uses TRBV7-9 and TRBJ2-3, with 9 bases that match TRBD1. The length of the CDR3 is 17 residues. Germline CDR1 and CDR2: SEHNR and FQNEAQ (reference sequence). J was trimmed by 2 bases and V by 5 bases; bases with no gene match: 11. The CDR3 loop is CASSSNRGQGNTDTQYF. CDR3 sequence (DNA): TGTGCCAGCAGCAGTAACAGGGGGCAGGGCAACACAGATACGCAGTATTTT.

This clone has only a few counts. The chain is built from TRBV12-3 or TRBV12-4 and TRBJ2-7; D perhaps matches TRBD2 (5 bases). Trimming cost V 6 bases and J 5 bases, with 14 bases left between them. The CDR3 is 13 residues long. The CDR3 nucleotides read TGTGCCAGCAGCCCCGCGGGTATGAACGAGCAGTACTTC. Its protein product is CASSPAGMNEQYF.

This sequence joins TRBV7-9 and TRBJ2-1; 10 nucleotides agree with TRBD2. The V gene's germline CDR1 is SEHNR and CDR2 FQNEAQ (reference sequence). V dropped 2 bases and J dropped 5; count of bases not matched to a gene: 3. The CDR3 extends over 15 amino acids. For the CDR3, the DNA is TGTGCCAGCAGCTTAATACTAGCGGGGCACAATGAGCAGTTCTTC. Translated, it gives CASSLILAGHNEQFF.

This sequence joins TRBV7-6 and TRBJ2-7, with D perhaps matching TRBD1 (5 bases). The CDR3 spans 17 residues. Trimming stripped 4 bases from V and 3 bases from J, with 22 bases between. The germline CDR1 and CDR2 sequences are SGHVS and FNYEAQ. CDR3 in amino acids: CASSSTTQGLLSYEQYF. CDR3 nucleotide sequence: TGTGCCAGCAGCTCCACAACTCAGGGATTGTTGAGCTACGAGCAGTACTTC.

The chain recombines TRBV7-2 with TRBJ2-7; TRBD2 matches at 8 bases. Germline CDR1 SGHTA, CDR2 FQGNSA. The CDR3 extends over 16 amino acids. The V gene end was trimmed by 5 bases and the J gene end by 2 bases; junction bases not matched to a gene: 11. The DNA for the CDR3 is TGTGCCAGCAGCGCCCCCAGCGGGAGAGCTGCCTACGAGCAGTACTTC. This gives the protein CASSAPSGRAAYEQYF.

The chain combines TRBV27 with TRBJ2-3, with 11 nucleotides matching TRBD1. Losses at the gene ends were 6 bases for V and 3 bases for J; bases not matched to a gene: 5. The germline V gene encodes CDR1 MNHEY and CDR2 SMNVEV (reference sequence). This CDR3 is built from 15 residues. The CDR3 sequence is CASSPGTGGTDTQYF. In DNA form, the CDR3 reads TGTGCCAGCAGCCCCGGGACAGGGGGGACAGATACGCAGTATTTT.

This chain links TRBV19 with TRBJ1-5, with 7 positions matching TRBD1. Germline-derived CDR1 and CDR2 are LNHDA and SQIVND (reference sequence). The CDR3 loop spans 15 amino acids. J gave up 0 bases and V 3 bases, and 2 bases lay outside the gene matches. The CDR3 is CASSMAGGSNQPQHF. The DNA of the CDR3 is TGTGCCAGTAGTATGGCAGGGGGTAGCAATCAGCCCCAGCATTTT.

This chain connects TRBV7-2 to TRBJ2-5; no clear D. Germline V gives CDR1 SGHTA, CDR2 FQGNSA. Trimming removed 4 bases from V and 2 bases from J, with 8 bases in between. The CDR3 contains 13 residues. The CDR3 is CASSSPWQETQYF. The CDR3 DNA reads TGTGCCAGCAGCTCCCCCTGGCAAGAGACCCAGTACTTC.